The entry below gives a single TCR beta chain sequence along with its context. The entry originates in a study of blood T cell repertoires in COVID-19. Across the study: Acute and convalescent COVID-19 specimens originated in the United States, Italy and Spain. In each case, the material was cDNA or gDNA derived from T cells, B-cell-depleted T cells, or PBMCs.

V lost 2 bases, J lost 4 bases, and 11 bases lay in between. Germline loops: CDR1 MNHEY, CDR2 SVGAGI. This CDR3 spans 14 amino acids. In the source study's methods: Amplification of reference gene primers provided the estimated nucleated cell counts. Here immunoSEQ multiplex PCR was the method, and the copy in TCRdb shows in-frame clones only, minus some. The DNA gave D and trimming, while V, J and clone size come from that table. Of tens of thousands of clones in the sample, more than 75% were seen once. This clonotype originated in a woman aged 70-85 years in a cohort sampled during active COVID-19. The sample consisted of peripheral blood. The rearrangement links TRBV6-5 to TRBJ1-2; D is undetermined. The CDR3 DNA follows: TGTGCCAGCAGTTACACCCGAGAATTCTATGGCTACACCTTC. Its protein is CASSYTREFYGYTF.